These 27 T cell receptor beta chains came from one sample sequenced in a study of CD8 T cells in ankylosing spondylitis. TCRdb called the 5' RACE reads again in MiXCR, with one record for every CDR3 protein. The sample records approximately 38,000 distinct CDR3 sequences, 2.5% to 3% being singletons. The sample taken for sequencing was blood, either unsorted or a sorted T cell fraction (not recorded which). These TCRs come from a male donor with ankylosing spondylitis or in good health (not recorded which).

This clonotype occurred many times. This chain uses TRBV9 with TRBJ1-5, with TRBD1 identical over 12 bases. CDR1 and CDR2 (germline): SGDLS, YYNGEE. V dropped 0 bases and J dropped 7; count of bases not matched to a gene: 5. The CDR3 contains 16 residues. CDR3 in amino acids: CASSVGGTGGDQPQHF. The CDR3 DNA reads TGTGCCAGCAGCGTAGGGGGGACAGGGGGCGACCAGCCCCAGCATTTT.

This clonotype was detected many times. The chain joins TRBV9 to TRBJ2-7, with D unclear. Per the germline V gene, CDR1 is SGDLS and CDR2 is YYNGEE. CDR3 size: 14 residues. The germline V and J ends were trimmed by 0 bases and 2 bases, with 9 bases remaining between them. CDR3 region: CASSVARQAYEQYF. Here the CDR3 DNA reads TGTGCCAGCAGCGTAGCCAGGCAAGCCTACGAGCAGTACTTC.

The sample holds a few counts of this clonotype. The chain uses TRBV9 and TRBJ2-2; D remains unclear. Germline V gene lookup returns CDR1 SGDLS and CDR2 YYNGEE. This CDR3 region has 14 residues. V dropped 1 base and J dropped 0 bases, with 4 bases sitting between them. The CDR3 loop is CASSVSPNTGELFF. In DNA, the CDR3 is TGTGCCAGCAGCGTATCCCCGAACACCGGGGAGCTGTTTTTT.

This clonotype was seen ten or more times. The chain couples TRBV9 to TRBJ2-3, with 8 positions matching TRBD2. V lost 0 bases and J lost 3; bases outside the gene matches: 0. CDR1 and CDR2 (germline): SGDLS, YYNGEE. This CDR3 is 14 amino acids long. CDR3 loop: CASSVASGTDTQYF. The DNA for the CDR3 is TGTGCCAGCAGCGTAGCTAGCGGGACAGATACGCAGTATTTT.

This clonotype was counted ten times or more. The chain couples TRBV9 to TRBJ2-5; 13 positions agree with TRBD2. Germline CDR1 SGDLS, CDR2 YYNGEE. The CDR3 length is 15 residues. V was pared by 8 bases and J by 2 bases, with 6 bases of the junction left unmatched. As DNA, the CDR3 is TGTGCCAGTCAACCACTAGCGGGAGGGCAAGAGACCCAGTACTTC. Protein sequence: CASQPLAGGQETQYF.

This clonotype was detected ten times or more. The chain is built from TRBV9 and TRBJ1-2, with TRBD1 matching over 7 bases. Trimming took 4 bases from V and 8 from J; bases not matched to a gene: 8. CDR1 is SGDLS and CDR2 is YYNGEE in the germline V gene. The CDR3 loop spans 13 amino acids. The CDR3 region is CASSLPGQKGYTF. In nucleotides, the CDR3 is TGTGCCAGCAGCCTTCCGGGACAGAAAGGCTACACCTTC.

In its sample, this clonotype was seen many times. This chain uses TRBV9 with TRBJ2-1; D is possibly TRBD2 (5 bases). This CDR3 comprises 11 residues. From germline, CDR1 is SGDLS and CDR2 YYNGEE. The V and J ends lost 0 bases and 10 bases respectively, with 5 bases between them. In DNA form, the CDR3 reads TGTGCCAGCAGCGTAGGGGAGGAGCAGTTCTTC. Encoded protein: CASSVGEEQFF.

This clonotype was seen ten or more times. This chain uses TRBV9 with TRBJ2-1; D is possibly TRBD2 (6 bases). Germline V CDR1 and CDR2: SGDLS, YYNGEE. The CDR3 has 17 amino acids. V lost 0 bases and J lost 0, with 13 bases in between. The CDR3 nucleotides read TGTGCCAGCAGCGTAGGGGGTGGCGGGGTCTCCTACAATGAGCAGTTCTTC. Translating gives CASSVGGGGVSYNEQFF. The full variable domain, completed using reference TRBV9 and TRBJ2-1, is DSGVTQTPKHLITATGQRVTLRCSPRSGDLSVYWYQQSLDQGLQFLIQYYNGEERAKGNILERFSAQQFPDLHSELNLSSLELGDSALYFCASSVGGGGVSYNEQFFGPGTRLTVL.

This clonotype was counted at least ten times. The rearrangement joins TRBV9 to TRBJ2-7; D may be TRBD1 (6 bases). The CDR3 is made up of 14 amino acids. V lost 5 bases to trimming and J lost 4 bases, with 16 bases between them. Per germline, CDR1 SGDLS and CDR2 YYNGEE. The CDR3 DNA follows: TGTGCCAGCAGTGAAACAGGGTATGGGTACGAGCAGTACTTC. It translates to CASSETGYGYEQYF.

This clonotype has a count of ten or more. This sequence joins TRBV9 and TRBJ2-7, with D possibly TRBD2 on 5 matching bases. V lost 0 bases and J lost 6, with 16 bases in between. The germline V gene encodes CDR1 SGDLS and CDR2 YYNGEE. The CDR3 runs 15 residues. This CDR3 reads CASSVGGGLTTEQYF. In nucleotides, the CDR3 is TGTGCCAGCAGCGTAGGTGGCGGGTTGACAACCGAGCAGTACTTC.

This clonotype was counted many times. The J gene is TRBJ1-1, the V gene TRBV9; D perhaps matches TRBD1 (5 bases). The ends were cut back, 3 bases at V and 2 bases at J, with 8 bases in the middle. Per germline, CDR1 SGDLS and CDR2 YYNGEE. The CDR3 has 13 residues. CDR3 amino acids: CASSATGNTEAFF. The CDR3 DNA sequence: TGTGCCAGCAGCGCCACAGGAAACACTGAAGCTTTCTTT.

This clonotype was counted ten times or more. The V gene is TRBV9, the J gene TRBJ2-2; 7 bases map to TRBD2. V lost 3 bases, J lost 6 bases, and 5 bases stayed unmatched. The CDR3 length is 14 residues. CDR1 is SGDLS, CDR2 YYNGEE, per germline. The CDR3 nucleotides are TGTGCCAGCAGCGCGGGACTATTTTCCGGGGAGCTGTTTTTT. Encoded protein: CASSAGLFSGELFF.

This clonotype was seen many times. The rearrangement links TRBV9 to TRBJ2-3, with D possibly being TRBD2 (6 bases). V lost 0 bases, J lost 0 bases, and 11 bases lay in between. CDR1 and CDR2 (germline): SGDLS, YYNGEE. The CDR3 runs to 16 residues. CDR3 coding DNA: TGTGCCAGCAGCGTAGAGGCCAGCGGGAGCACAGATACGCAGTATTTT. Translating it yields CASSVEASGSTDTQYF. Looking up the rest from reference TRBV9 and TRBJ2-3 gives the full variable domain: DSGVTQTPKHLITATGQRVTLRCSPRSGDLSVYWYQQSLDQGLQFLIQYYNGEERAKGNILERFSAQQFPDLHSELNLSSLELGDSALYFCASSVEASGSTDTQYFGPGTRLTVL.

In this sample, this clonotype turned up many times. The chain joins TRBV9 to TRBJ2-7, with 7 bases aligning to TRBD2. The CDR3 is 15 amino acids. V shed 0 bases and J 2 bases; nucleotides not matched to a gene: 5. CDR1 and CDR2 from the germline V gene are SGDLS and YYNGEE. The CDR3: CASSVAAGVTYEQYF. CDR3 nucleotide sequence: TGTGCCAGCAGCGTAGCGGCGGGAGTCACCTACGAGCAGTACTTC.

This clonotype appeared many times. V and J are TRBV5-1 and TRBJ1-5; D unclear. Trimming removed 1 base from V and 5 bases from J, with 1 base in between. The CDR3 length is 11 residues. Looked up from germline, CDR1 is SGHRS and CDR2 is YFSETQ. CDR3 nucleotide sequence: TGCGCCAGCAGCTTGTATCAGCCCCAGCATTTT. Encoded protein: CASSLYQPQHF.

At least ten counts were recorded for this clonotype. The rearrangement joins TRBV9 to TRBJ1-4, with D perhaps TRBD1 (6 bases). Germline loops: CDR1 SGDLS, CDR2 YYNGEE. The CDR3 covers 15 residues. V was cut by 2 bases and J by 0 bases, with 8 bases left in between. CDR3 DNA sequence: TGTGCCAGCAGCGTGACAGGTGCAACTAATGAAAAACTGTTTTTT. It yields the protein CASSVTGATNEKLFF.

This clonotype was seen at least ten times. The J gene is TRBJ2-7, the V gene TRBV9; 8 bases align to TRBD2. The CDR3 has 16 residues. Trimming at V came to 4 bases and at J to 3 bases, leaving 12 bases not matched to a gene. Per germline, CDR1 SGDLS and CDR2 YYNGEE. CDR3: CASSKSPIAGYYEQYF. The DNA of the CDR3 is TGTGCCAGCAGCAAATCCCCAATAGCGGGATACTACGAGCAGTACTTC.

This clonotype was counted at least ten times. The rearrangement links TRBV9 to TRBJ2-6; D remains unclear. Germline values: CDR1 SGDLS, CDR2 YYNGEE. This CDR3 region has 14 residues. The V end was cut by 4 bases, the J end by 0 bases, with 5 bases between. CDR3: CASSKDSGANVLTF. In nucleotides, the CDR3 is TGTGCCAGCAGCAAGGACTCTGGGGCCAACGTCCTGACTTTC.

This clonotype was seen at least ten times. The chain uses TRBV9 and TRBJ2-5; a possible D gene is TRBD1 (8 bases). The V gene's germline CDR1 is SGDLS and CDR2 YYNGEE. V lost 4 bases to trimming and J lost 1 base, with 14 bases between them. CDR3 length: 15 amino acids. CDR3: CASSLQGGSQETQYF. CDR3 in DNA: TGTGCCAGCAGCCTACAGGGGGGGTCCCAAGAGACCCAGTACTTC.

This clonotype was recorded many times. The genes are TRBV9 and TRBJ2-1, with 8 bases lining up with TRBD2. CDR3 length equals 15 residues. CDR1 is SGDLS and CDR2 is YYNGEE in the germline V gene. Trimming removed 3 bases from V and 1 base from J; junction bases left unmatched: 3. The chain's CDR3 is CASSALADSYNEQFF. CDR3 nucleotides: TGTGCCAGCAGCGCACTAGCGGATTCCTACAATGAGCAGTTCTTC.

This clonotype was observed at least ten times. The rearrangement uses TRBV9 and TRBJ2-3; 12 bases agree with TRBD2. Trimming removed 3 bases from V and 2 bases from J; junction bases left unmatched: 7. The CDR3 has 17 amino acids. Germline V gene lookup returns CDR1 SGDLS and CDR2 YYNGEE. Written as DNA, the CDR3 is TGTGCCAGCAGCGCGCCTGGACTAGCGGGATCCACAGATACGCAGTATTTT. Its protein product is CASSAPGLAGSTDTQYF.

With regard to this clonotype: This may come from a read error, since a much larger clone is one base off. V and J are TRBV9 and TRBJ1-6; 10 bases fit TRBD1. The germline V gene has CDR1 SGDLS and CDR2 YYNGEE. J was trimmed by 11 bases and V by 3 bases; bases with no gene match: 8. The CDR3 has 15 amino acids. For the CDR3, the DNA is TGTGCCAGCAGCGCTCGGGACAGGGGAGATACACCCCTCCACTTT. Amino acid sequence: CASSARDRGDTPLHF.

This clonotype showed up just a few times. The chain couples TRBV9 to TRBJ2-1; the D is unclear. V lost 0 bases to trimming and J lost 7 bases, with 11 bases between them. The CDR3 spans 14 residues. The germline V gene encodes CDR1 SGDLS and CDR2 YYNGEE. This CDR3 is CASSVAQRNNEQFF. The CDR3 DNA is TGTGCCAGCAGCGTAGCCCAGCGTAATAATGAGCAGTTCTTC.

This clonotype has a count of ten or more. The rearrangement uses TRBV9 and TRBJ1-3; no definite D call. The germline V gene encodes CDR1 SGDLS and CDR2 YYNGEE. V dropped 4 bases and J dropped 4 bases, with 12 bases sitting between them. This CDR3 comprises 14 residues. The CDR3 sequence is CASSPRITGNTIYF. CDR3 bases: TGTGCCAGCAGCCCACGGATTACGGGAAACACCATATATTTT.

This clonotype was recorded at least ten times. CDR3 region: CASSVEGTTGQPQHF. The CDR3 DNA follows: TGTGCCAGCAGCGTAGAAGGGACGACGGGGCAGCCCCAGCATTTT. The V gene is TRBV9, the J gene TRBJ1-5, with TRBD1 as a possible D gene (5 bases). Trimming removed 0 bases at V and 7 bases at J, with 14 bases between. CDR1 is SGDLS, CDR2 YYNGEE, per germline. The CDR3 has 15 amino acids. The entire variable domain, with the rest obtained from reference TRBV9 and TRBJ1-5, is as follows: DSGVTQTPKHLITATGQRVTLRCSPRSGDLSVYWYQQSLDQGLQFLIQYYNGEERAKGNILERFSAQQFPDLHSELNLSSLELGDSALYFCASSVEGTTGQPQHFGDGTRLSIL.

The V gene is TRBV9, the J gene TRBJ1-3; D ambiguous. Trimming stripped 2 bases from V and 0 bases from J, with 15 bases between. The CDR3 consists of 17 residues. Germline V lookup: CDR1 SGDLS, CDR2 YYNGEE. As DNA, the CDR3 is TGTGCCAGCAGCGTTCACCCAGTCGCCCGCTCTGGAAACACCATATATTTT. Amino acids: CASSVHPVARSGNTIYF.

This clonotype was counted many times. This chain joins TRBV9 and TRBJ2-1, with D perhaps TRBD2 (6 bases). The germline gives CDR1 SGDLS, CDR2 YYNGEE. The V end lost 1 base, the J end lost 7 bases, and 12 bases lay between the germline ends. The CDR3 has 14 amino acids. CDR3 in DNA: TGTGCCAGCAGCGTACAGGACGGGAGTAATGAGCAGTTCTTC. Protein: CASSVQDGSNEQFF.